The 4 T cell receptor beta chains below all came from one sample that was sequenced in a study of control samples from healthy donors and cancer patients (dated by TCRdb to about 2020). Receptor amplification or capture employed the immunoSEQ multiplex PCR assay. Held by TCRdb, this immuneACCESS table contains in-frame sequences only and omits some clones. Under half of the omission traces to an unresolved V gene where checked; the cause of the rest is unknown. The sample includes about 80,000 clones, with about 89% observed a single time. The top ten hold 6% to 9.5% of the sample. The specimen sequenced was blood. Every receptor here comes from a woman aged 60-75 years in good health.

V and J are TRBV7-9 and TRBJ2-1; 7 bases fit TRBD1. V lost 1 base, J lost 7 bases, and 16 bases stayed unmatched. Per germline, CDR1 SEHNR and CDR2 FQNEAQ (reference sequence). The CDR3 extends over 18 amino acids. The chain's CDR3 is CASSLVSTAGGLGNEQFF. The DNA for the CDR3 is TGTGCCAGCAGCTTAGTTTCAACCGCAGGGGGATTGGGAAATGAGCAGTTCTTC.

The chain joins TRBV7-6 to TRBJ2-3, with D unresolved. This CDR3 region has 15 residues. CDR1 is SGHVS, CDR2 FNYEAQ, per germline. With 3 bases removed from V and 3 bases from J, the gap between germline ends came to 13 bases. In DNA, the CDR3 is TGTGCCAGCAGCTTTTCCCCTTCTCGTACAGATACGCAGTATTTT. This sequence encodes CASSFSPSRTDTQYF.

The chain links TRBV6-6 to TRBJ2-7, with a tentative D call TRBD1 (7 bases). The CDR3 is made up of 14 amino acids. V was pared by 6 bases and J by 7 bases, with 19 bases between. The V gene's germline CDR1 is MNHNY and CDR2 SVGAGI (reference sequence). CDR3 DNA sequence: TGTGCCAGCAGCGCGGGACAGACCTACCGGGAGCAGTACTTC. Translation: CASSAGQTYREQYF.

The chain uses TRBV5-8 and TRBJ1-6; 7 positions agree with TRBD1. V was pared by 5 bases and J by 5 bases, with 7 bases of the junction left unmatched. The CDR3 loop spans 15 amino acids. Germline CDR1 SGHTS, CDR2 YDEGEE. CDR3 in amino acids: CASRLARGNNSPLHF. CDR3 DNA sequence: TGTGCCAGCAGACTCGCCAGGGGGAATAATTCACCCCTCCACTTT.